The rows below give T cell receptor beta chains drawn from one sample of a study of post-analysis software for immune sequencing data. A single record per CDR3 protein comes from TCRdb applying MiXCR to the PCR reads. The table lists 400,000 to 500,000 distinct CDR3 sequences, over 30% of them singletons, with approximately 7.1% in the top ten. The material sequenced was blood. These receptors all stem from a girl under 10 years old with multiple sclerosis. The CDR3 runs from the conserved cysteine through the conserved F or W. A D gene is named only where the DNA matches it firmly. Size is omitted from some rows. Given values are once, few, many or a class for expanded clones.

CDR3 DNA,CDR3 protein,clone size,J gene,D gene,V gene
TGTGCCAGCAGTACTACTAGCGGAATTAAAGAGACCCAGTACTTC,CASSTTSGIKETQYF,NA,TRBJ2-5,TRBD2,TRBV6-2/TRBV6-3
TGTGCCAGCAGTTGGGACAGGGGATTATCTGGGGCCAACGTCCTGACTTTC,CASSWDRGLSGANVLTF,NA,TRBJ2-6,TRBD1,TRBV12-3/TRBV12-4
TGTGCCAGCAGTCCCACAGGGGTCTCACCCCTCCACTTT,CASSPTGVSPLHF,NA,TRBJ1-6,TRBD1,TRBV6-5
TGTGCCAGCAGCTTAGATGGGAGCTACGGGCAGTACTTC,CASSLDGSYGQYF,once,TRBJ2-5,NA,TRBV7-3
TGCGCCAGCAGCTTATCCCAGGGACAGCCCCAGCATTTT,CASSLSQGQPQHF,NA,TRBJ1-5,NA,TRBV5-1
TGTGCCAGTCGTGCCCCGGAGAGCACAGATACGCAGTATTTT,CASRAPESTDTQYF,NA,TRBJ2-3,NA,TRBV4-2
TGTGCCATCAGCCTTACTAGCGGCCGCACAGATACGCAGTATTTT,CAISLTSGRTDTQYF,few,TRBJ2-3,TRBD2,TRBV10-3
TGTGCCAGCAGTCTAGGGACCGGACACCCCTACGAGCAGTACTTC,CASSLGTGHPYEQYF,NA,TRBJ2-7,NA,TRBV12-3/TRBV12-4
TGTGCCAGCTCCCTGGCGGACAGCCTCTCCGAGCAGTACTTC,CASSLADSLSEQYF,NA,TRBJ2-7,NA,TRBV18
TGTGCCAGCAGCTTACCACTGAGCACAGCTACGCAGTATTTT,CASSLPLSTATQYF,NA,TRBJ2-3,NA,TRBV7-8
TGTGCCAGCAGCCCTACTAGCGGGAGAGGTGGTACGCAGTATTTT,CASSPTSGRGGTQYF,few,TRBJ2-3,TRBD2,TRBV11-2
TGTGCCAGCAGCTTATTTAGCGGAGTCGTCGGGGCCCAGTACTTC,CASSLFSGVVGAQYF,few,TRBJ2-5,NA,TRBV7-9
TGTGCCAGCAGTTTAGCGCTAACAGGGGGTCAAGAGACCCAGTACTTC,CASSLALTGGQETQYF,NA,TRBJ2-5,TRBD1,TRBV12-3/TRBV12-4
TGTGCCAGCAGCTTAACTAGCGGGAGTATCAATGAGCAGTTCTTC,CASSLTSGSINEQFF,NA,TRBJ2-1,TRBD2,TRBV7-2
TGCAGTGCTACCTCCCGGGAGGGTCGAACAGATACGCAGTATTTT,CSATSREGRTDTQYF,few,TRBJ2-3,TRBD2,TRBV20-1
TGTGCCAGCAGCGAAACAGGGGACGGCTACACCTTC,CASSETGDGYTF,NA,TRBJ1-2,TRBD1,TRBV2
TGTGCCAGCAGTTACCCTGGGACAGGGTATGAAAAACTGTTTTTT,CASSYPGTGYEKLFF,few,TRBJ1-4,TRBD1,TRBV6-6
TGTGCCAGCAGTGAAGAGGGGACAGGGGACGAGACCCAGTACTTC,CASSEEGTGDETQYF,few,TRBJ2-5,TRBD1,TRBV25-1
TGTGCCAGCAGTCGAGTAGGCGGGAGCCTTTACGAGCAGTACTTC,CASSRVGGSLYEQYF,few,TRBJ2-7,TRBD2,TRBV7-2
TGTGCTAGTGGTGATATCAGGGACTACAATGAGCAGTTCTTC,CASGDIRDYNEQFF,few,TRBJ2-1,NA,TRBV12-5
TGCAGTGCAATGGACCCGAGGGGCAATCAGCCCCAGCATTTT,CSAMDPRGNQPQHF,NA,TRBJ1-5,NA,TRBV20-1
TGTGCCAGCAGTGCGAACAGGGGCTCCTACGAGCAGTACTTC,CASSANRGSYEQYF,few,TRBJ2-7,TRBD1,TRBV12-3/TRBV12-4
TGTGCCAGCAAGGTGACGGGAGGCACCGGGGAGCTGTTTTTT,CASKVTGGTGELFF,few,TRBJ2-2,TRBD2,TRBV6-1
TGTGCCAGCAGCTCCCCATCAACCGGCAATGAGCAGTTCTTC,CASSSPSTGNEQFF,NA,TRBJ2-1,NA,TRBV27
TGCAGCGTTGACTTTGGAACAGATACGCAGTATTTT,CSVDFGTDTQYF,few,TRBJ2-3,NA,TRBV29-1
TGTGCCATCAGTGGTGGCAGCTCTGGGGCCAACGTCCTGACTTTC,CAISGGSSGANVLTF,NA,TRBJ2-6,NA,TRBV10-3
TGCAGGGCACAGTTAGCTAACTATGGCTACACCTTC,CRAQLANYGYTF,few,TRBJ1-2,NA,TRBV20-1
TGTGCCAGCCAGGTCTCGCCTGGGGCCAACGTCCTGACTTTC,CASQVSPGANVLTF,NA,TRBJ2-6,NA,TRBV7-3
TGTGCCAGCAGGCTGACAGGGGTGAACTATGGCTACACCTTC,CASRLTGVNYGYTF,NA,TRBJ1-2,TRBD1,TRBV28
TGCGCCAGCAGCCAAGTGAGCGGGGTCATTCAGTACTTC,CASSQVSGVIQYF,NA,TRBJ2-4,TRBD2,TRBV4-1
TGTGCCAGCAGTTTGTATGGGACAGTGAACTACGAGCAGTACTTC,CASSLYGTVNYEQYF,NA,TRBJ2-7,TRBD1,TRBV12-3/TRBV12-4
TGTGCCAGCTCACCAATATCGGGACAGGGTTTATACGAGCAGTACTTC,CASSPISGQGLYEQYF,few,TRBJ2-7,TRBD1,TRBV18
TGTGCCAGGCGACTTACAGGGGGCGGTGAGCAGTTCTTC,CARRLTGGGEQFF,once,TRBJ2-1,TRBD1,TRBV6-6
TGTGCCAGCAGCTGGGAGACAGGGAATGGCTACACCTTC,CASSWETGNGYTF,NA,TRBJ1-2,TRBD1,TRBV7-9
TGCGCCAGCAGCGCAAGACAGGGAGCATACGAGCAGTACTTC,CASSARQGAYEQYF,NA,TRBJ2-7,TRBD1,TRBV4-1
TGTGCCAGCAGCTTAGATCATCTCAGACTGCAGTACTTC,CASSLDHLRLQYF,NA,TRBJ2-5,NA,TRBV11-3
TGCGCCAGCAGCCAAGACTACGGCTACGAGCAGTACTTC,CASSQDYGYEQYF,few,TRBJ2-7,NA,TRBV4-3
TGTGCCAGCAGGACGGGACAGGGGATGGCCGGGGAGCTGTTTTTT,CASRTGQGMAGELFF,NA,TRBJ2-2,TRBD1,TRBV12-3/TRBV12-4
TGTGCCAGCAGCCCTAAAGGGGCCAACTATGGCTACACCTTC,CASSPKGANYGYTF,NA,TRBJ1-2,NA,TRBV7-9
TGTGCCAGCAGCTTATATACGGGAGTGTTGATCCACAATGAGCAGTTCTTC,CASSLYTGVLIHNEQFF,NA,TRBJ2-1,NA,TRBV7-9
TGTGCCAGCAGTGAAGCGGTGTTCAGTAGCAATCAGCCCCAGCATTTT,CASSEAVFSSNQPQHF,few,TRBJ1-5,NA,TRBV6-1
TGCGCCAGCAGCGAACAGGCTCCTCGCGGCTACACCTTC,CASSEQAPRGYTF,NA,TRBJ1-2,NA,TRBV5-1
TGTGCCAGCAGCTTGGGACTTTTAGAGACCCAGTACTTC,CASSLGLLETQYF,NA,TRBJ2-5,NA,TRBV7-2
TGTGCCATCAGTGAGGGCGGCATGAACACTGAAGCTTTCTTT,CAISEGGMNTEAFF,few,TRBJ1-1,NA,TRBV10-3
TGTGTCAGCAGCTTAGTAACGCGAGCGACCAGCTCCTACGAGCAGTACTTC,CVSSLVTRATSSYEQYF,NA,TRBJ2-7,NA,TRBV7-9